The 2 T cell receptor beta chains presented below share a single source sample, sequenced in a study of radiotherapy plus CTLA-4 blockade in lung cancer. Generated by immunoSEQ multiplex PCR, the TCRdb table keeps only in-frame clones and is missing some. Among 60,000 or so clones listed, about 80% were seen once. The sequencing here drew on peripheral blood, taken from a patient treated with radiotherapy plus ipilimumab. The receptor set was obtained from a human donor with non-small cell lung cancer who had a partial response to radiotherapy plus ipilimumab.

The chain recombines TRBV5-6 with TRBJ2-5; D unclear. CDR3 length equals 14 residues. CDR1 and CDR2 (germline): SGHDT, YYEEEE. The V end lost 4 bases, the J end lost 4 bases, and 14 bases lay between the germline ends. This CDR3 is CASSPSTRGETQYF. The CDR3 nucleotides read TGTGCCAGCAGCCCAAGCACGAGAGGAGAGACCCAGTACTTC.

V is TRBV6-4 and J is TRBJ2-5; TRBD1 might be the D (6 bases). The J call may be mistaken, given a closer DNA end match to TRBJ2-7. Germline assignment: CDR1 MRHNA and CDR2 SNTAGT. The CDR3 consists of 15 residues. Written as DNA, the CDR3 is TGTGCCAGCAGTGACCGACAGGTTAGCGCCTACGAGCAGTACTTC. As protein: CASSDRQVSAYEQYF.